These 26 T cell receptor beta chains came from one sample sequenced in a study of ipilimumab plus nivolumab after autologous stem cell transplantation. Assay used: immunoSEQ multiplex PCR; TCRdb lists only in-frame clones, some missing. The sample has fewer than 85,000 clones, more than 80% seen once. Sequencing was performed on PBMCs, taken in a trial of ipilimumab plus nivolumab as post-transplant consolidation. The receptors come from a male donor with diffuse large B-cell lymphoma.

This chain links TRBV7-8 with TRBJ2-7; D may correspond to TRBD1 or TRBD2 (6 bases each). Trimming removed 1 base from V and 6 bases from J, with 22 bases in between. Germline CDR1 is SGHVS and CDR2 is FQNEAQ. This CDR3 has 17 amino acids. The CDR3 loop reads CASSLGVGNREVREQYF. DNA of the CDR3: TGTGCCAGCAGCTTAGGTGTGGGGAACAGGGAGGTTCGCGAGCAGTACTTC. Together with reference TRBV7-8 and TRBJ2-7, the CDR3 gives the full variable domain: GAGVSQSPRYKVAKRGQDVALRCDPISGHVSLFWYQQALGQGPEFLTYFQNEAQLDKSGLPSDRFFAERPEGSVSTLKIQRTQQEDSAVYLCASSLGVGNREVREQYFGPGTRLTVT.

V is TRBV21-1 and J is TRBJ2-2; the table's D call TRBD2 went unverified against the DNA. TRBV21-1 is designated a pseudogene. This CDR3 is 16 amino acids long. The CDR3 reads CANSTHPAPNTGELFF. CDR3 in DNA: TGTGCCAACTCCACCCACCCTGCCCCGAACACCGGGGAGCTGTTTTTT.

The CDR3 loop reads CASSLAGQSLYF. The CDR3 DNA sequence: TGTGCCAGCAGCTTAGCTGGGCAGTCACTGTATTTT. This chain uses TRBV7-2 with TRBJ2-3; D unresolved. This CDR3 has 12 amino acids. Trimming left V 0 bases short and J 14 bases short, with 12 bases between. The V gene's germline CDR1 is SGHTA and CDR2 FQGNSA.

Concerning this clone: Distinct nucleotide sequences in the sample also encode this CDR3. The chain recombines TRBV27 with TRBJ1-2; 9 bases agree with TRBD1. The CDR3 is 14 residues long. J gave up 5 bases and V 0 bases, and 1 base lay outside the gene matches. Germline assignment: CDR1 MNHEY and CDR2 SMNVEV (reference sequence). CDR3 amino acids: CASSLSGQGYGYTF. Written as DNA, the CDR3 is TGTGCCAGCAGTTTATCCGGACAGGGGTATGGCTACACCTTC.

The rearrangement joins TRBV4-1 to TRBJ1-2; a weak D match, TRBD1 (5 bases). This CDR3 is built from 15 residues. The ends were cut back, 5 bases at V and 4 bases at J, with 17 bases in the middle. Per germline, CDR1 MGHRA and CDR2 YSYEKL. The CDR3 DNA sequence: TGCGCCAGCAGCTCTCTTGCAGGGATCAGCTATGGCTACACCTTC. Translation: CASSSLAGISYGYTF.

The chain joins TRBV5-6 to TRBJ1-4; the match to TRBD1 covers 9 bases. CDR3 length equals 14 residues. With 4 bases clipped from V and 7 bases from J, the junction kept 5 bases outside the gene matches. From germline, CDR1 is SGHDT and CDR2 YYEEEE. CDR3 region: CASSHRGLSEKLFF. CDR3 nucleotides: TGTGCCAGCAGCCACAGGGGGCTAAGTGAAAAACTGTTTTTT.

In DNA form, the CDR3 reads TGTGCCAGCAGTGAAGTGAGGGGACCCGGAGAGACCCAGTACTTC. The encoded protein is CASSEVRGPGETQYF. V is TRBV6-1 and J is TRBJ2-5; the D gene could be TRBD1 or TRBD2 (5 bases each). V shed 1 base and J shed 4 bases, with 13 bases lying between them. Germline CDR1 MNHNS, CDR2 SASEGT. The CDR3 is 15 residues long.

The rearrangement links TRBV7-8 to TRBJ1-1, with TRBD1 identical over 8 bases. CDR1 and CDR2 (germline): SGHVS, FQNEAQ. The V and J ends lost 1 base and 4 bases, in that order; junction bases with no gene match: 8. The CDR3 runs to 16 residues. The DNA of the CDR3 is TGTGCCAGCAGCTTAGGTACAGGGGGGGGTCCCACTGAAGCTTTCTTT. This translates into CASSLGTGGGPTEAFF.

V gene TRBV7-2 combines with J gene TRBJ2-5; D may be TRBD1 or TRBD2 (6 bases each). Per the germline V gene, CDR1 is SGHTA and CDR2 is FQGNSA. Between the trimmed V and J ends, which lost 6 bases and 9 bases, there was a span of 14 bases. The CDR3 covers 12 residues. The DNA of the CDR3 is TGTGCCAGCAGGGAAAAAGGGGGGCCCCAGTACTTC. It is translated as CASREKGGPQYF. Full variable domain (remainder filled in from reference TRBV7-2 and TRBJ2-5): GAGVSQSPSNKVTEKGKDVELRCDPISGHTALYWYRQSLGQGLEFLIYFQGNSAPDKSGLPSDRFSAERTGGSVSTLTIQRTQQEDSAVYLCASREKGGPQYFGPGTRLLVL.

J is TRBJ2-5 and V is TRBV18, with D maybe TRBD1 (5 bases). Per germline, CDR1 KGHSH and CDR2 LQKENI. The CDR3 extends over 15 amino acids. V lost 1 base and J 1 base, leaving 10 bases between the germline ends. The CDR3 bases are TGTGCCAGCTCACCACGGACAAAGAGCCAAGAGACCCAGTACTTC. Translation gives CASSPRTKSQETQYF.

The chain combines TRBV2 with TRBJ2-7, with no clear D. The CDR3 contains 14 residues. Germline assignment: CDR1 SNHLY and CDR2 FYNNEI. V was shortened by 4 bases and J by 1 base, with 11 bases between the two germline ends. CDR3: CASSVIRGSYEQYF. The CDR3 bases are TGTGCCAGCAGTGTAATACGTGGGTCCTACGAGCAGTACTTC.

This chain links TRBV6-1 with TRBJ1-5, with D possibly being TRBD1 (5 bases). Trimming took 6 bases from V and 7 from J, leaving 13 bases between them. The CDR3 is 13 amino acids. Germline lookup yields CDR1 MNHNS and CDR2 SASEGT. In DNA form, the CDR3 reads TGTGCCAGCAGCTTAACCCGGGACCAGCCCCAGCATTTT. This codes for CASSLTRDQPQHF.

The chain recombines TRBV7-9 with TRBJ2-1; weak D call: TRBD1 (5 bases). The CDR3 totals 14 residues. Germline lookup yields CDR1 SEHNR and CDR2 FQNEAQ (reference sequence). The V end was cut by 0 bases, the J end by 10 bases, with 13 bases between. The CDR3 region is CASSLASGPGEQFF. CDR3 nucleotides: TGTGCCAGCAGCTTAGCATCAGGGCCTGGGGAGCAGTTCTTC.

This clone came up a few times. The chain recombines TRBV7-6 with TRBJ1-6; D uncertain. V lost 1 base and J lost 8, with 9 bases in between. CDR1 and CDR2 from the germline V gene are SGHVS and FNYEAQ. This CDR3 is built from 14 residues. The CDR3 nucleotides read TGTGCCAGCAGCTTAGGGTTGCGGGATTCACCCCTCCACTTT. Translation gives CASSLGLRDSPLHF. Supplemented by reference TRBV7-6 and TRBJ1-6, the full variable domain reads GAGVSQSPRYKVTKRGQDVALRCDPISGHVSLYWYRQALGQGPEFLTYFNYEAQQDKSGLPNDRFSAERPEGSISTLTIQRTEQRDSAMYRCASSLGLRDSPLHFGNGTRLTVT.

CDR3 residues: CASSPGTSGGGSGELFF. CDR3 DNA: TGCGCCAGCAGCCCAGGGACTAGCGGGGGCGGTTCCGGGGAGCTGTTTTTT. V is TRBV23-1 and J is TRBJ2-2, with TRBD2 matching over 14 bases. TRBV23-1 counts as an open reading frame of uncertain function. The V and J ends lost 6 bases and 6 bases, in that order; junction bases with no gene match: 9. The CDR3 consists of 17 residues.

The CDR3 protein is CASSPSRGDTDTQYF. The CDR3 DNA follows: TGCGCCAGCTCACCCTCCCGGGGCGACACAGATACGCAGTATTTT. The chain couples TRBV10-1 to TRBJ2-3; D tentatively reads TRBD1 or TRBD2 (5 bases each). V gave up 8 bases and J gave up 2 bases, with 17 bases separating them. This CDR3 region has 15 residues. CDR1 and CDR2 (germline): WNHNN, SYGVQD (reference sequence).

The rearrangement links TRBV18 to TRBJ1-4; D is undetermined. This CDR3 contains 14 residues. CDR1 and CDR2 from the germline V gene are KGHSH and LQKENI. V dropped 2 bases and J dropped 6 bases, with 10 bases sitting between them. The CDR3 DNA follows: TGTGCCAGCTCACCAGGGCAGGAAGATGAAAAACTGTTTTTT. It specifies CASSPGQEDEKLFF.

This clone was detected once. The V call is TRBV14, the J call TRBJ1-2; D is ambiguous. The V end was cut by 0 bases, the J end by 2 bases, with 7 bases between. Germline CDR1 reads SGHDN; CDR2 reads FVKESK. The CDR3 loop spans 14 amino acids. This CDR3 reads CASSQDLQNYGYTF. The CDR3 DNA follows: TGTGCCAGCAGCCAAGATTTACAGAACTATGGCTACACCTTC.

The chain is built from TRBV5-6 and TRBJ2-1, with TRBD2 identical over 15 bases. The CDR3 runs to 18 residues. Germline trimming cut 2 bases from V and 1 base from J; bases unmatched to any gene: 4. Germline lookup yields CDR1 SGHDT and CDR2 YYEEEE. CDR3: CASSFGLAGGPSYNEQFF. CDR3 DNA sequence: TGTGCCAGCAGCTTTGGACTAGCGGGGGGGCCGTCCTACAATGAGCAGTTCTTC.

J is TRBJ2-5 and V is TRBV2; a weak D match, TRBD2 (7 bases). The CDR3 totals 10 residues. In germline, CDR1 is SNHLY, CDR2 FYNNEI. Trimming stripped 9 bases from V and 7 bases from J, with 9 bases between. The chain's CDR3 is CASGGATQYF. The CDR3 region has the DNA TGTGCCAGTGGGGGGGCGACCCAGTACTTC.

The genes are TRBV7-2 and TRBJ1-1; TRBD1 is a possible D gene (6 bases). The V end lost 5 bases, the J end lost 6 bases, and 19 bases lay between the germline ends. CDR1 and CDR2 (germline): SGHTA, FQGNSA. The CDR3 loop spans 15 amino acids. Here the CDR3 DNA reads TGTGCCAGCAGCCCCACGTCTGTGGGGGCACCTGAAGCTTTCTTT. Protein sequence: CASSPTSVGAPEAFF.

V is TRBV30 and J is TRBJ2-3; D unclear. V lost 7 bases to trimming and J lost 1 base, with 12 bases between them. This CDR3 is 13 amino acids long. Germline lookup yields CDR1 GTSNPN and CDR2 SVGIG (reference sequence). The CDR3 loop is CALSSLGTDTQYF. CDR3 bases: TGTGCCTTGTCCTCCTTAGGCACAGATACGCAGTATTTT. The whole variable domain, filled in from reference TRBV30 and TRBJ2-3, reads SQTIHQWPATLVQPVGSPLSLECTVEGTSNPNLYWYRQAAGRGLQLLFYSVGIGQISSEVPQNLSASRPQDRQFILSSKKLLLSDSGFYLCALSSLGTDTQYFGPGTRLTVL.

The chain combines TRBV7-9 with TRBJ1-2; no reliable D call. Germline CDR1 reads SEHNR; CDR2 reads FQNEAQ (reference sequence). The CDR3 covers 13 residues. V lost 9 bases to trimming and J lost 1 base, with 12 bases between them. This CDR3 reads CARKGQINYGYTF. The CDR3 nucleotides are TGTGCCAGAAAAGGGCAGATTAACTATGGCTACACCTTC.

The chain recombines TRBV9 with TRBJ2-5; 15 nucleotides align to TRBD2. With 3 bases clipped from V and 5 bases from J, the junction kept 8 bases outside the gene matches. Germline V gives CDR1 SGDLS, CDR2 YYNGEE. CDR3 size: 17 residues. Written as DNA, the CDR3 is TGTGCCAGCAGCGAGGGACTAGCGGGGGGCCTGGGGGAGACCCAGTACTTC. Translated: CASSEGLAGGLGETQYF.

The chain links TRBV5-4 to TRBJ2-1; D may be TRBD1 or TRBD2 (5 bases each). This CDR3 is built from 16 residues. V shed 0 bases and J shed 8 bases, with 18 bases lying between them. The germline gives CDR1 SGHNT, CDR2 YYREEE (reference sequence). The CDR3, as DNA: TGTGCCAGCAGCTTGGCTGGGACCCCGGCCCGCCATGAGCAGTTCTTC. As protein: CASSLAGTPARHEQFF.

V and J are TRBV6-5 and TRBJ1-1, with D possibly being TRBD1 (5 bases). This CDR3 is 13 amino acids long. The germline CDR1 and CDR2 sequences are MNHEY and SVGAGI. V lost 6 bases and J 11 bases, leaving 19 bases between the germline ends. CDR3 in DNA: TGTGCCAGCAGGGGGAGAGGGACCTCGAAGGCTTTCTTT. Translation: CASRGRGTSKAFF.